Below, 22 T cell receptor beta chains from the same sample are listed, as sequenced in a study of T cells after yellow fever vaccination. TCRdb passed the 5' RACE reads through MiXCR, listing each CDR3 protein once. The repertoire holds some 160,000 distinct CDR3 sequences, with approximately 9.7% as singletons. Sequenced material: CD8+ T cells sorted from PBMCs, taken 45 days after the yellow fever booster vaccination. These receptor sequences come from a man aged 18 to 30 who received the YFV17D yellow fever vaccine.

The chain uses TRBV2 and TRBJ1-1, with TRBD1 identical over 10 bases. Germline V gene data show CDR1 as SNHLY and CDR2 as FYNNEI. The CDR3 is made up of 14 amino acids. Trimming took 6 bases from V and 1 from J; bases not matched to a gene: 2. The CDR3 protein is CASRDRGGNTEAFF. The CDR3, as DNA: TGTGCCAGCAGGGACAGGGGGGGGAACACTGAAGCTTTCTTT.

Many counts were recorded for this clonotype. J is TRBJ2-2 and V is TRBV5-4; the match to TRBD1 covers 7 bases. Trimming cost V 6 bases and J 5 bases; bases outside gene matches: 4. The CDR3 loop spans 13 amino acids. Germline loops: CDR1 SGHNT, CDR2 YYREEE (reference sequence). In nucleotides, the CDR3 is TGTGCCAGCATAAAACAGGGGACCGGGGAGCTGTTTTTT. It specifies CASIKQGTGELFF.

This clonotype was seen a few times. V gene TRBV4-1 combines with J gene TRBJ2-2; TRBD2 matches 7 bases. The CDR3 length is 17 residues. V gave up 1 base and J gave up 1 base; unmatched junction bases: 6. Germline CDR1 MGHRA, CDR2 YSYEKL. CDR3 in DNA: TGCGCCAGCAGCCAAGTGGGGGGGATTCGGAACACCGGGGAGCTGTTTTTT. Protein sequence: CASSQVGGIRNTGELFF.

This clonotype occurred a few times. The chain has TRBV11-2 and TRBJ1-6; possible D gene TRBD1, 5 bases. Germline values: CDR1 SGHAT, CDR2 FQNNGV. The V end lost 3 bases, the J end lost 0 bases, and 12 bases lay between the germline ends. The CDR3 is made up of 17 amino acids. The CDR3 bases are TGTGCCAGCAGCTTCCGACAGACGAGCTCCTATAATTCACCCCTCCACTTT. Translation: CASSFRQTSSYNSPLHF.

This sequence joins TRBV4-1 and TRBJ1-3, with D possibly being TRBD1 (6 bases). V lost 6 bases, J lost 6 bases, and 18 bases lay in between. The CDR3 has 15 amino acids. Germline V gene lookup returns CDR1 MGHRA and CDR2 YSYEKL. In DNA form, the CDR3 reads TGCGCCAGCAGACAACCAACAGGGAGGGAAAACACCATATATTTT. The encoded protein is CASRQPTGRENTIYF.

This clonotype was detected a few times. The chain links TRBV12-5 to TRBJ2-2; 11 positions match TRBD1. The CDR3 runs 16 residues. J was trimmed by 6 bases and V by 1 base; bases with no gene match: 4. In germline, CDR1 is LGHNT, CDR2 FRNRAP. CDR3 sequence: CASGLARTGGSGELFF. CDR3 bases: TGTGCTAGTGGTTTGGCAAGGACAGGGGGCTCCGGGGAGCTGTTTTTT. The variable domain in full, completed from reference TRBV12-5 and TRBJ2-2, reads DARVTQTPRHKVTEMGQEVTMRCQPILGHNTVFWYRQTMMQGLELLAYFRNRAPLDDSGMPKDRFSAEMPDATLATLKIQPSEPRDSAVYFCASGLARTGGSGELFFGEGSRLTVL.

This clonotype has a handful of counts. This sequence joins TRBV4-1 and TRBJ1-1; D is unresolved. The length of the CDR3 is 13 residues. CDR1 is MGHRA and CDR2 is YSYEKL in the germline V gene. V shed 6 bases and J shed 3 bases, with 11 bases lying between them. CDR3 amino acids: CASRERLDTEAFF. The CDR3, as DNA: TGCGCCAGCAGGGAGAGGTTGGACACTGAAGCTTTCTTT.

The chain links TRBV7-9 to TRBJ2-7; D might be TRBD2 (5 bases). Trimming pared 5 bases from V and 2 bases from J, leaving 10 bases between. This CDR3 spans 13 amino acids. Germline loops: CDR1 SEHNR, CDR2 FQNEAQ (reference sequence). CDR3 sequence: CASSKGEAYEQYF. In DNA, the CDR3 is TGTGCCAGCAGCAAGGGAGAAGCCTACGAGCAGTACTTC.

The CDR3 is CASSPDRGNQPQHF. The CDR3 DNA sequence: TGTGCCAGCAGCCCGGACAGGGGCAATCAGCCCCAGCATTTT. This rearrangement joins TRBV27 to TRBJ1-5; 8 bases are a match to TRBD1. The germline V gene has CDR1 MNHEY and CDR2 SMNVEV (reference sequence). Germline trimming cut 6 bases from V and 2 bases from J; bases unmatched to any gene: 3. The CDR3 length is 14 residues.

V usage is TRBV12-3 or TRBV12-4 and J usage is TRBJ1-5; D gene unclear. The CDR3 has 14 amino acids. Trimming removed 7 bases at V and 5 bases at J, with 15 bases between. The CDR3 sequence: CASKGEGKDQPQHF. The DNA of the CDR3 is TGTGCCAGCAAGGGCGAGGGTAAGGATCAGCCCCAGCATTTT.

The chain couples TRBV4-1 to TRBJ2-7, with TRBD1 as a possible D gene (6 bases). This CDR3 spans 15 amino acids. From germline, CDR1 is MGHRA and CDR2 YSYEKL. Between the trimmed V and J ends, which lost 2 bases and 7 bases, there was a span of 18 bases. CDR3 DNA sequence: TGCGCCAGCAGCCAAACCATGACAGGTCTTGGGGAGCAGTACTTC. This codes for CASSQTMTGLGEQYF.

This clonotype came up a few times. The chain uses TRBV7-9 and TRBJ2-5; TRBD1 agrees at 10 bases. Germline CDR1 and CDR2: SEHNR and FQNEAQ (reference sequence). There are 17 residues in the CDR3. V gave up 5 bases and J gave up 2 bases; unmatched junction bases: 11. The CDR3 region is CASSLGARDRGQETQYF. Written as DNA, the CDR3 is TGTGCCAGCAGCCTAGGGGCCCGGGACAGGGGACAAGAGACCCAGTACTTC.

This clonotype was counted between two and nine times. This chain's CDR3 is CASSVGAGMGPQHF. The CDR3 DNA reads as TGTGCCAGCAGTGTAGGCGCCGGGATGGGGCCCCAGCATTTT. The rearrangement joins TRBV27 to TRBJ1-5, with D uncertain. Between the trimmed V and J ends, which lost 5 bases and 9 bases, there was a span of 17 bases. The CDR3 contains 14 residues. Looked up from germline, CDR1 is MNHEY and CDR2 is SMNVEV (reference sequence).

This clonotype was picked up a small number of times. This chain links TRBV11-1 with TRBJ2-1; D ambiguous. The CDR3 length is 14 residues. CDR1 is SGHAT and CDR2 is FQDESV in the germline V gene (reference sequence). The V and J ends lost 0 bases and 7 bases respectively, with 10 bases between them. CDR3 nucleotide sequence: TGTGCCAGCAGCTTAGCCGCTGAGTTTAATGAGCAGTTCTTC. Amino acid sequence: CASSLAAEFNEQFF.

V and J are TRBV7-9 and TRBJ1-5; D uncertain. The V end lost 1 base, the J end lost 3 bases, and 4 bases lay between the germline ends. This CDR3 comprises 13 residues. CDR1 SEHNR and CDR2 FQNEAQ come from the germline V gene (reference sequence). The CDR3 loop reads CASSLGHNQPQHF. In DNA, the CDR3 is TGTGCCAGCAGCTTAGGACACAATCAGCCCCAGCATTTT.

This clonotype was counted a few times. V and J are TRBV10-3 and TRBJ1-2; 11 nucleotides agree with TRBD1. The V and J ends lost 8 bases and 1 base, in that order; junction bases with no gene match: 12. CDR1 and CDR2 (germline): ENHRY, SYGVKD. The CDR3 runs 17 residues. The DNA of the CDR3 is TGTGCCATCGGGAAGGAGGACAGGGGGCTTAGTAACTATGGCTACACCTTC. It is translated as CAIGKEDRGLSNYGYTF.

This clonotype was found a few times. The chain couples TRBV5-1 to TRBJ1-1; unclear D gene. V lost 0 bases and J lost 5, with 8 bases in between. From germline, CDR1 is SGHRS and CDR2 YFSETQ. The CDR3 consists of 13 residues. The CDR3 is CASSLAGRTEAFF. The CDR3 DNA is TGCGCCAGCAGCTTGGCGGGGAGGACTGAAGCTTTCTTT. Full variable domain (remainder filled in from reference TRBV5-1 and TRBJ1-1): KAGVTQTPRYLIKTRGQQVTLSCSPISGHRSVSWYQQTPGQGLQFLFEYFSETQRNKGNFPGRFSGRQFSNSRSEMNVSTLELGDSALYLCASSLAGRTEAFFGQGTRLTVV.

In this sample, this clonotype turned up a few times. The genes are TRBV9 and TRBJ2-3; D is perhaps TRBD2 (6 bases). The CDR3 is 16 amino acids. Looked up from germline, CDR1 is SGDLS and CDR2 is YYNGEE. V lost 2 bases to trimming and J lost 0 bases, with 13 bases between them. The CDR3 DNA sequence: TGTGCCAGCAGCGTTTCCGGGGGTATTAGCACAGATACGCAGTATTTT. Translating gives CASSVSGGISTDTQYF. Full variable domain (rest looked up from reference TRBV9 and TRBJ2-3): DSGVTQTPKHLITATGQRVTLRCSPRSGDLSVYWYQQSLDQGLQFLIQYYNGEERAKGNILERFSAQQFPDLHSELNLSSLELGDSALYFCASSVSGGISTDTQYFGPGTRLTVL.

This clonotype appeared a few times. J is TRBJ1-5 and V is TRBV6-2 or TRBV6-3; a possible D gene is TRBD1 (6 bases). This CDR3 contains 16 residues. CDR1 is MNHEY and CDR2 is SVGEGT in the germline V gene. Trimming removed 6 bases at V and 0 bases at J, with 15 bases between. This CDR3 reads CASRTNRDYSNQPQHF. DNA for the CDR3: TGTGCCAGCAGGACCAACAGGGATTATAGCAATCAGCCCCAGCATTTT.

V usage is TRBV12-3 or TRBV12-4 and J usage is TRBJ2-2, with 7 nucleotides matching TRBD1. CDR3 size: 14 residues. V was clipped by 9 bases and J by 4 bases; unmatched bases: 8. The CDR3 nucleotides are TGTGCCAGTACAAGGGACAGACGCACCGGGGAGCTGTTTTTT. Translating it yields CASTRDRRTGELFF.

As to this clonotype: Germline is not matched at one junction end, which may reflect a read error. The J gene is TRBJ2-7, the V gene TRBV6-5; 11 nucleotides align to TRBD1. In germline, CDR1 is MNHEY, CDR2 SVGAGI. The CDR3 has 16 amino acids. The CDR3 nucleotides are TGTGCCAGCAGTTATGAAGGACAGGGGGCCTCCTACGTGCAGTACTTC. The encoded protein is CASSYEGQGASYVQYF.

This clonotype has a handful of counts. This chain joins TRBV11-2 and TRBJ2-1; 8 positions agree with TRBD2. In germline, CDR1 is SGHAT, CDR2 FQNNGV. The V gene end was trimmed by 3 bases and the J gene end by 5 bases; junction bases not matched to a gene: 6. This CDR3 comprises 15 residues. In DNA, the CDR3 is TGTGCCAGCAGCTTTGGAGCGGGGGAGAACAATGAGCAGTTCTTC. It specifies CASSFGAGENNEQFF.